This entry describes one T cell receptor (beta chain). Its antigen is not known. Repertoires were generated with immunoSEQ multiplex PCR, while TCRdb's copy carries only in-frame clones and drops some. The sample holds approximately 80,000 clones, approximately 84% seen once. There are 13 residues in the CDR3. The V segment lost 3 bases and the J segment 8 bases; nucleotides outside the gene matches: 6. CDR1 MNHNY and CDR2 SVGAGI come from the germline V gene (reference sequence). No infections or other immune events were documented during collection. These data come from a study of identifying expanded T cells in peripheral blood. Overall study results and limits: Variance in clone template counts between two-week samples significantly increased with total template count across all healthy donors. About 1.2 clones differed between technical replicates, versus around 15 and 19 over time.

Source material: blood. This sequence joins TRBV6-6 and TRBJ2-7, with 8 positions matching TRBD1. The origin of this receptor is a person between 18 and 75 years old in good health. In DNA, the CDR3 is TGTGCCAGCAGTTATGGAGGACAGGGCAAGCAGTACTTC. Its protein product is CASSYGGQGKQYF.